Listed here are 17 T cell receptor beta chains from one sample, sequenced in a study of blood T cell repertoires in COVID-19. Sequencing was performed with immunoSEQ multiplex PCR; in TCRdb, only in-frame clones are kept and a portion is missing. The sample has some 230,000 clones, around four fifths seen once. The sample was PBMCs or T cells enriched from blood (not recorded which). Every receptor here comes from a middle-aged man who had recovered from COVID-19.

In DNA, the CDR3 is TGTGCCAGCAGTTTTACTAGCGGGAGTATAGCCGGGGAGCTGTTTTTT. Protein: CASSFTSGSIAGELFF. The chain has TRBV28 and TRBJ2-2; 11 bases match TRBD2. The V gene end was trimmed by 3 bases and the J gene end by 6 bases; junction bases not matched to a gene: 6. Germline V gene sequence: CDR1 MDHEN, CDR2 SYDVKM. This CDR3 spans 16 amino acids. The full variable domain, completed using reference TRBV28 and TRBJ2-2, is DVKVTQSSRYLVKRTGEKVFLECVQDMDHENMFWYRQDPGLGLRLIYFSYDVKMKEKGDIPEGYSVSREKKERFSLILESASTNQTSMYLCASSFTSGSIAGELFFGEGSRLTVL.

V usage is TRBV3-1 (or the pseudogene TRBV3-2) and J usage is TRBJ2-3; TRBD2 is a possible D gene (6 bases). CDR1 and CDR2 from the germline V gene are LGHDT and YNNKEL (reference sequence). Trimming took off 6 bases at V and 4 bases at J, with 11 bases between the two ends. CDR3 length: 13 amino acids. CDR3 residues: CASSPGLPDTQYF. The CDR3 DNA reads as TGTGCCAGCAGTCCGGGACTTCCAGATACGCAGTATTTT.

This chain joins TRBV5-7 and TRBJ1-5, with D tentatively TRBD1 (5 bases). TRBV5-7 is annotated as an ORF whose role is uncertain. CDR3 length: 16 amino acids. V lost 7 bases and J 4 bases, leaving 21 bases between the germline ends. The CDR3 nucleotides read TGTGCCAGCCTTACCGACAGAAAAAATCGGAATCAGCCCCAGCATTTT. It encodes CASLTDRKNRNQPQHF.

The V call is TRBV3-1 (or the pseudogene TRBV3-2), the J call TRBJ1-5; D is possibly TRBD1 (5 bases). The CDR3 runs 13 residues. Germline V gives CDR1 LGHDT, CDR2 YNNKEL (reference sequence). The germline V and J ends were trimmed by 2 bases and 5 bases, with 7 bases remaining between them. CDR3 sequence reads: CASSQRGDQPQHF. Written as DNA, the CDR3 is TGTGCCAGCAGCCAAAGGGGTGATCAGCCCCAGCATTTT.

V is TRBV9 and J is TRBJ2-7; 10 nucleotides match TRBD2. The length of the CDR3 is 15 residues. The ends lost 4 bases at V and 0 bases at J; junction bases unmatched: 4. Germline assignment: CDR1 SGDLS and CDR2 YYNGEE. The CDR3 coding sequence is TGTGCCAGCAGCATTAGCGGGGGGAGCTCCTACGAGCAGTACTTC. Translated, it gives CASSISGGSSYEQYF.

V gene TRBV5-1 combines with J gene TRBJ1-6; 10 bases fit TRBD1. The germline V gene has CDR1 SGHRS and CDR2 YFSETQ. This CDR3 spans 14 amino acids. V was pared by 4 bases and J by 8 bases, with 3 bases of the junction left unmatched. CDR3 coding DNA: TGCGCCAGCAGCGCCGGGACAGGGGATTCACCCCTCCACTTT. Translation gives CASSAGTGDSPLHF.

The chain employs TRBV3-1 (or the pseudogene TRBV3-2) and TRBJ1-3, with D tentatively TRBD1 (5 bases). The CDR3 has 13 residues. The V gene's germline CDR1 is LGHDT and CDR2 YNNKEL (reference sequence). Deletions cut 4 bases from V and 4 bases from J, with 8 bases between. For the CDR3, the DNA is TGTGCCAGCAGCCCGTGGGGCGGAAACACCATATATTTT. Translating it yields CASSPWGGNTIYF.

This chain links TRBV28 with TRBJ2-1; TRBD2 agrees at 8 bases. V gave up 3 bases and J gave up 7 bases; unmatched junction bases: 5. Germline assignment: CDR1 MDHEN and CDR2 SYDVKM. This CDR3 spans 14 amino acids. CDR3 sequence reads: CASSLWGLGNEQFF. Here the CDR3 DNA reads TGTGCCAGCAGTTTGTGGGGACTAGGAAATGAGCAGTTCTTC.

This chain links TRBV4-1 with TRBJ2-3; tentatively, D is TRBD2 (6 bases). The CDR3 is 17 amino acids. V was trimmed by 1 base and J by 2 bases, leaving 16 bases between them. Germline V gene sequence: CDR1 MGHRA, CDR2 YSYEKL. The CDR3 sequence: CASSQASEGGTTDTQYF. As DNA, the CDR3 is TGCGCCAGCAGCCAAGCCAGCGAAGGAGGGACCACAGATACGCAGTATTTT.

This chain uses TRBV7-2 with TRBJ1-1; 8 nucleotides agree with TRBD1. Germline values: CDR1 SGHTA, CDR2 FQGNSA. This CDR3 contains 14 residues. J gave up 1 base and V 3 bases, and 1 base lay outside the gene matches. The DNA for the CDR3 is TGTGCCAGCAGCTTTGGACAGGGGAACACTGAAGCTTTCTTT. As protein: CASSFGQGNTEAFF.

This rearrangement joins TRBV12-3 or TRBV12-4 to TRBJ1-1; 7 bases match TRBD1. With V trimmed by 5 bases and J by 11 bases, 11 bases remained unmatched. This CDR3 is 13 amino acids long. CDR3 DNA: TGTGCCAGCAGTATCCGACAGGGAATGGTGGCTTTCTTT. Its translation: CASSIRQGMVAFF.

The genes are TRBV4-3 and TRBJ2-5, with 8 bases aligning to TRBD1. V shed 3 bases and J 5 bases; nucleotides not matched to a gene: 8. The germline V gene has CDR1 LGHNA and CDR2 YSLEER. The CDR3 runs to 15 residues. Here the CDR3 DNA reads TGCGCCAGCAGCCAGGGCAGGACAGGGAGGGAGACCCAGTACTTC. Its translation is CASSQGRTGRETQYF.

In its sample, this clone was seen once. This chain joins TRBV30 and TRBJ1-1; D remains ambiguous. The CDR3 has 11 residues. Trimming shortened V by 0 bases and J by 8 bases, and 7 bases separated the two germline ends. Germline V gene data show CDR1 as GTSNPN and CDR2 as SVGIG (reference sequence). CDR3 DNA sequence: TGTGCCTGGAGTGTTAGCCGCGAAGCTTTCTTT. Its translation is CAWSVSREAFF.

The genes are TRBV5-4 and TRBJ2-5, with 8 bases that match TRBD1. The germline CDR1 and CDR2 sequences are SGHNT and YYREEE (reference sequence). Losses at the gene ends were 1 base for V and 3 bases for J; bases not matched to a gene: 8. The CDR3 has 16 residues. The CDR3 DNA reads as TGTGCCAGCAGCTTGCTTCGGACAGGGAGTGAAGAGACCCAGTACTTC. Amino acids: CASSLLRTGSEETQYF.

V is TRBV27 and J is TRBJ1-6; TRBD1 agrees at 7 bases. The CDR3 length is 15 residues. Germline CDR1 MNHEY, CDR2 SMNVEV (reference sequence). V trimming: 7 bases; J trimming: 8 bases; junction bases outside the gene matches: 11. DNA of the CDR3: TGTGCCAGCACCCCAGTCGACAGGGTGCATTCACCCCTCCACTTT. It specifies CASTPVDRVHSPLHF.

J is TRBJ2-2 and V is TRBV5-1; TRBD1 is a possible D gene (5 bases). Germline V gene lookup returns CDR1 SGHRS and CDR2 YFSETQ. This CDR3 comprises 14 residues. The V end was cut by 0 bases, the J end by 9 bases, with 12 bases between. CDR3 sequence: CASSLAQASRELFF. The CDR3 DNA follows: TGCGCCAGCAGCTTGGCACAGGCTTCCCGGGAGCTGTTTTTT.

The rearrangement joins TRBV4-2 to TRBJ2-3, with D perhaps TRBD2 (5 bases). In germline, CDR1 is LGHNA, CDR2 YNFKEQ. The V end lost 1 base, the J end lost 4 bases, and 9 bases lay between the germline ends. The CDR3 has 14 residues. The DNA for the CDR3 is TGTGCCAGCAGCCAAGGGACTTCTGCAGATACGCAGTATTTT. It codes for CASSQGTSADTQYF.